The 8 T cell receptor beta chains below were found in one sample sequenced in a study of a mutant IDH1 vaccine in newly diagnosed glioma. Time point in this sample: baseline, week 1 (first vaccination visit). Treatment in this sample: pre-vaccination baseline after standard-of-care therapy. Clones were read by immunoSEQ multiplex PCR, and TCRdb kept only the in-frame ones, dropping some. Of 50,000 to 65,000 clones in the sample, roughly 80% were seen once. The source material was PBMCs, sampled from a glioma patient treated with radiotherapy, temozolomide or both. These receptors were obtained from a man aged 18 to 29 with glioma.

The CDR3 DNA reads as TGTGCCAGCTCACCATTGTCAGCGGGGGGCTCCTACGAGCAGTACTTC. This codes for CASSPLSAGGSYEQYF. The chain carries TRBV18 and TRBJ2-7; 9 bases agree with TRBD2. Germline CDR1 reads KGHSH; CDR2 reads LQKENI. There are 16 residues in the CDR3. V lost 2 bases and J lost 0; bases outside the gene matches: 5. The variable domain in full, completed from reference TRBV18 and TRBJ2-7, reads NAGVMQNPRHLVRRRGQEARLRCSPMKGHSHVYWYRQLPEEGLKFMVYLQKENIIDESGMPKERFSAEFPKEGPSILRIQQVVRGDSAAYFCASSPLSAGGSYEQYFGPGTRLTVT.

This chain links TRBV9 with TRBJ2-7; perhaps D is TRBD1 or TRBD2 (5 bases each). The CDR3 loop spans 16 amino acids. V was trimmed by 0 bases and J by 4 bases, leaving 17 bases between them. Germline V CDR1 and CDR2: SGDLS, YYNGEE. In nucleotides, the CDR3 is TGTGCCAGCAGCGTAGAGGGTGGGGGTCCCCCGTACGAGCAGTACTTC. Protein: CASSVEGGGPPYEQYF.

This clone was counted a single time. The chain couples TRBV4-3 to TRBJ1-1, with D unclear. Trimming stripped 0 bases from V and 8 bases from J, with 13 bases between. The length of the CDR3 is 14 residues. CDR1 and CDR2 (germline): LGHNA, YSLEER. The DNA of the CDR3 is TGCGCCAGCAGCCAAGAGGGTTGGGTCGGGGAAGCTTTCTTT. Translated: CASSQEGWVGEAFF.

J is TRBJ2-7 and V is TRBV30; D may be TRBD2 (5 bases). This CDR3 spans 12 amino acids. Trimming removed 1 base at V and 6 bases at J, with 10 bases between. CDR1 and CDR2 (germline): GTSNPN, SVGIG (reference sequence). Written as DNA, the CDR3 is TGTGCCTGGAGTGAGGGAGCGCGCGAGCAGTACTTC. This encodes CAWSEGAREQYF.

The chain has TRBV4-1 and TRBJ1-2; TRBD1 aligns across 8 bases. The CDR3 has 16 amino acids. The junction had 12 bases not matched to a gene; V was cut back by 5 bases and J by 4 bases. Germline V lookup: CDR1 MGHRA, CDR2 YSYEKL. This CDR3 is CASSSSQGASIYGYTF. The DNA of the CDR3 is TGCGCCAGCAGCTCCAGTCAGGGGGCCTCGATCTATGGCTACACCTTC.

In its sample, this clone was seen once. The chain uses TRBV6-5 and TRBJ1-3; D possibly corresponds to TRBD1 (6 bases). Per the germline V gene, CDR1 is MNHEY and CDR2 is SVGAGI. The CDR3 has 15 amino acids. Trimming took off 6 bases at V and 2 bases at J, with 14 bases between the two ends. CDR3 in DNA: TGTGCCAGCAGGCTGGACAGTGCGGCTGGAAACACCATATATTTT. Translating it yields CASRLDSAAGNTIYF.

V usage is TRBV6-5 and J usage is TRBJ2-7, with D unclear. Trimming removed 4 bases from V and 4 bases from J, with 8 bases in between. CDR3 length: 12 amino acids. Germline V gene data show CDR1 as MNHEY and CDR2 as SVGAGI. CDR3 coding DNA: TGTGCCAGCAGTTCCCCGAGTTACGAGCAGTACTTC. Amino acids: CASSSPSYEQYF.

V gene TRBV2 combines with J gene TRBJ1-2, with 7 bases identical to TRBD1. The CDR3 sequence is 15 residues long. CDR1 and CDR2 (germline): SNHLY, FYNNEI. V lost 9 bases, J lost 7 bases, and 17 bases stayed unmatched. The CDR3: CARNPTGSKLRGYTF. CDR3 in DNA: TGTGCCAGGAATCCGACAGGGTCGAAGCTACGTGGCTACACCTTC.